The 2 T cell receptor beta chains below were found in one sample sequenced in a study of T cell repertoires in cytomegalovirus infection. TCRdb redid the calling of the reads with MiXCR, one entry per CDR3 protein. The sample consists of fewer than 350,000 distinct CDR3 sequences, roughly 28% of them appearing once. The antigens these receptors bind are not known. The specimen was cultured PBMCs, collected from culture after CMV antigen stimulation. These receptors were collected from a human donor in good health (CMV status not recorded). Some clones in this sample may be carry-over from other donors' samples.

This clonotype has just a few counts. The CDR3 DNA follows: TGCGCCAGCAGCCAAGGAGGGACAGACCAAGAGACCCAGTACTTC. This gives the protein CASSQGGTDQETQYF. V gene TRBV10-1 combines with J gene TRBJ2-5, with D possibly being TRBD1 (7 bases). The V end lost 6 bases, the J end lost 0 bases, and 14 bases lay between the germline ends. This CDR3 is built from 15 residues. Germline assignment: CDR1 WNHNN and CDR2 SYGVQD (reference sequence).

This chain joins TRBV7-8 and TRBJ2-1, with TRBD2 matching over 10 bases. This CDR3 has 16 amino acids. Trimming took 5 bases from V and 8 from J; bases not matched to a gene: 12. The germline CDR1 and CDR2 sequences are SGHVS and FQNEAQ. The CDR3 protein is CASSTDLAGVSDEQFF. In nucleotides, the CDR3 is TGTGCCAGCAGCACAGATCTAGCGGGAGTATCTGATGAGCAGTTCTTC.